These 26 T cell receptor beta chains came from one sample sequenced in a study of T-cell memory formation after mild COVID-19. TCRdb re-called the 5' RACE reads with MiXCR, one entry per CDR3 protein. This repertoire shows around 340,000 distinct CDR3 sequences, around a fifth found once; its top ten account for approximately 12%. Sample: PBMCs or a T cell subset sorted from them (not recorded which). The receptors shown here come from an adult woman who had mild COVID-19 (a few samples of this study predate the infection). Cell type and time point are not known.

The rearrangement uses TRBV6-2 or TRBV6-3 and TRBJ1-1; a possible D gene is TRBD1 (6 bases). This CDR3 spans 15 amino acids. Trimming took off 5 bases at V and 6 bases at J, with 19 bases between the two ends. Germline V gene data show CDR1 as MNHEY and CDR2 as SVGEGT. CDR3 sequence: CASSPYSWAGAEAFF. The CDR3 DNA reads TGTGCCAGCAGTCCCTATTCGTGGGCAGGGGCTGAAGCTTTCTTT.

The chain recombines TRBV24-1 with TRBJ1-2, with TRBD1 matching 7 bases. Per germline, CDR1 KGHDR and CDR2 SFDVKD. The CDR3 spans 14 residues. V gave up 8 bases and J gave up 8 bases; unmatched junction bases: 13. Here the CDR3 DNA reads TGTGCCACCAATGCGGGACAGAGGGGTGGAGGCTACACCTTC. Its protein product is CATNAGQRGGGYTF.

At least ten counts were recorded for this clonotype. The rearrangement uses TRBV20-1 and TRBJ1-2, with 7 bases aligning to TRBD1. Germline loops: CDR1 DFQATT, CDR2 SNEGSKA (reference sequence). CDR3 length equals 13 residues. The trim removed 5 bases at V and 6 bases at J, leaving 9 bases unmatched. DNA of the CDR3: TGCAGTGCTTCCGAGGGGGCAGTTGATGGCTACACCTTC. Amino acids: CSASEGAVDGYTF.

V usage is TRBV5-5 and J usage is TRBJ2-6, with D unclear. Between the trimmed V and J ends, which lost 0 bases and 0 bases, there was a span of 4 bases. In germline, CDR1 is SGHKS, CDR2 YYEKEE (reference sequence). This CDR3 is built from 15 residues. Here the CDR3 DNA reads TGTGCCAGCAGCTTGGGCTTCTCTGGGGCCAACGTCCTGACTTTC. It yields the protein CASSLGFSGANVLTF.

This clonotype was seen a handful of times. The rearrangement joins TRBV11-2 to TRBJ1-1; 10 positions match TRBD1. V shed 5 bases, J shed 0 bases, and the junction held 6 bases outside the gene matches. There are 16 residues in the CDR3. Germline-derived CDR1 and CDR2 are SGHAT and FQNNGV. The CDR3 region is CASSRRTGGLNTEAFF. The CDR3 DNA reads TGTGCCAGCAGCCGCCGGACAGGGGGTCTGAACACTGAAGCTTTCTTT.

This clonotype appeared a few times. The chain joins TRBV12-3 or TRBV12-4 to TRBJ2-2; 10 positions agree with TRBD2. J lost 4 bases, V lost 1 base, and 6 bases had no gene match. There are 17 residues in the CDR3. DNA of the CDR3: TGTGCCAGCAGTTTAGGAGCGGGGGGGTTTATCACCGGGGAGCTGTTTTTT. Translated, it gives CASSLGAGGFITGELFF.

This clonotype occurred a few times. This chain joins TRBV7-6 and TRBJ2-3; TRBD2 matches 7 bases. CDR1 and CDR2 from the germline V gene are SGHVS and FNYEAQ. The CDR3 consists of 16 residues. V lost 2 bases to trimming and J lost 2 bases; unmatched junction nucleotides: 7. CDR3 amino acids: CASSLIRSGDTDTQYF. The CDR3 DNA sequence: TGTGCCAGCAGCTTAATTCGGAGCGGGGACACAGATACGCAGTATTTT.

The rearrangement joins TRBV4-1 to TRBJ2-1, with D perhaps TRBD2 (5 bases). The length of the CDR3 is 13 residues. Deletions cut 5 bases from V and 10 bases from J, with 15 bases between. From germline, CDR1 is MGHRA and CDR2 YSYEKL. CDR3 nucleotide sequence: TGCGCCAGCAGCACGGGAACCTGGGGAGAGCAGTTCTTC. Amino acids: CASSTGTWGEQFF.

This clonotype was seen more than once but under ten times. CDR3 in DNA: TGTGCCAGCAGCCAAGATAAAAAACTGTTTTTT. Protein product: CASSQDKKLFF. This chain uses TRBV3-1 with TRBJ1-4; unclear D gene. V lost 0 bases, J lost 9 bases, and 2 bases lay in between. This CDR3 is 11 amino acids long. The germline V gene encodes CDR1 LGHDT and CDR2 YNNKEL (reference sequence). Full variable domain (missing parts from reference TRBV3-1 and TRBJ1-4): DTAVSQTPKYLVTQMGNDKSIKCEQNLGHDTMYWYKQDSKKFLKIMFSYNNKELIINETVPNRFSPKSPDKAHLNLHINSLELGDSAVYFCASSQDKKLFFGSGTQLSVL.

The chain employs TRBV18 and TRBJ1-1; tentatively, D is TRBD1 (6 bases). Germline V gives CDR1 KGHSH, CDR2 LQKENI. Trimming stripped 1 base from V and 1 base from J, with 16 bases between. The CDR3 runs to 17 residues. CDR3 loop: CASSPLRFLGANTEAFF. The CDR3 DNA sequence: TGTGCCAGCTCACCACTTCGTTTTCTGGGGGCGAACACTGAAGCTTTCTTT.

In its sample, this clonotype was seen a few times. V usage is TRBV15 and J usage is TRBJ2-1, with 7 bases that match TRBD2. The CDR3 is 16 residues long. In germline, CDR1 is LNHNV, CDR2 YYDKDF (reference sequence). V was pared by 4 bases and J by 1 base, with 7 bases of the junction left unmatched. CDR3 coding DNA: TGTGCCACCAGCACTTTAGCGGGTGAATCCTACAATGAGCAGTTCTTC. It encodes CATSTLAGESYNEQFF.

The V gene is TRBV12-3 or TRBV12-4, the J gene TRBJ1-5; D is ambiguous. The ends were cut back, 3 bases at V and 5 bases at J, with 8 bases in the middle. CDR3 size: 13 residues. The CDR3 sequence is CASSFTSYQPQHF. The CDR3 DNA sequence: TGTGCCAGCAGTTTCACCAGTTATCAGCCCCAGCATTTT.

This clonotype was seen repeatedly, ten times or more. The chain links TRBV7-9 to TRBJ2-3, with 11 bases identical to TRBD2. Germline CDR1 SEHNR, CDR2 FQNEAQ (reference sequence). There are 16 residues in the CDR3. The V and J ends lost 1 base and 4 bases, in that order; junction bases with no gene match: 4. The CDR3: CASSLVLAGGSDTQYF. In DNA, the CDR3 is TGTGCCAGCAGCTTAGTTCTAGCGGGAGGTTCAGATACGCAGTATTTT.

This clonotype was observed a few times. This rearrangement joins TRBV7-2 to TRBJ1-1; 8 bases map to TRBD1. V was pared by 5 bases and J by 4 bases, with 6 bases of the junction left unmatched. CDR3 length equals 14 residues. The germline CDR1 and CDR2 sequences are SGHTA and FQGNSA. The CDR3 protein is CASSVDRGSTEAFF. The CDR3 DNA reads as TGTGCCAGCAGCGTAGACAGGGGATCCACTGAAGCTTTCTTT. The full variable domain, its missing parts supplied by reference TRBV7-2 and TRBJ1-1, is GAGVSQSPSNKVTEKGKDVELRCDPISGHTALYWYRQSLGQGLEFLIYFQGNSAPDKSGLPSDRFSAERTGGSVSTLTIQRTQQEDSAVYLCASSVDRGSTEAFFGQGTRLTVV.

CDR3 protein: CASSPGQGLHNEQYF. CDR3 DNA sequence: TGTGCCAGCAGCCCGGGACAGGGTCTACACAACGAGCAGTACTTC. V gene TRBV7-3 combines with J gene TRBJ2-7; 9 bases are shared with TRBD1. J was trimmed by 5 bases and V by 5 bases; bases with no gene match: 10. CDR1 SGHTA and CDR2 FQGTGA come from the germline V gene. The length of the CDR3 is 15 residues.

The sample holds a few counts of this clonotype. The DNA for the CDR3 is TGTGCCAGCAGTTTCGGGGACGGGGCTTACGAGCAGTACTTC. It encodes CASSFGDGAYEQYF. This chain joins TRBV27 and TRBJ2-7, with D perhaps assigned TRBD1 or TRBD2 (5 bases each). V dropped 3 bases and J dropped 4 bases, with 13 bases sitting between them. Germline CDR1 MNHEY, CDR2 SMNVEV (reference sequence). The CDR3 contains 14 residues.

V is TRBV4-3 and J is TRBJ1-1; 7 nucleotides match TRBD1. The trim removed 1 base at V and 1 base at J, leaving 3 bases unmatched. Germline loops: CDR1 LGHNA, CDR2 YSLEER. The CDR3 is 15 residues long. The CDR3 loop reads CASSQGGQENTEAFF. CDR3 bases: TGCGCCAGCAGCCAAGGAGGACAGGAGAACACTGAAGCTTTCTTT.

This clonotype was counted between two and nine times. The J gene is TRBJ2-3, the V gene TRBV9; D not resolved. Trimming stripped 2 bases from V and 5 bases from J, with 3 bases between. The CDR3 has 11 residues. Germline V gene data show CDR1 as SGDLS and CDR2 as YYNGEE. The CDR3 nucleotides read TGTGCCAGCAGCGTTCGAGATACGCAGTATTTT. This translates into CASSVRDTQYF.

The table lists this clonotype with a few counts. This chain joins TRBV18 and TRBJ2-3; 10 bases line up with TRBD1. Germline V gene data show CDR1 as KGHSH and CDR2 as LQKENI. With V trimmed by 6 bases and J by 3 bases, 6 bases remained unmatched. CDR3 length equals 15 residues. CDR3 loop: CASSPGQGRTDTQYF. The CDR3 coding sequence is TGTGCCAGCTCTCCGGGACAGGGGAGGACAGATACGCAGTATTTT.

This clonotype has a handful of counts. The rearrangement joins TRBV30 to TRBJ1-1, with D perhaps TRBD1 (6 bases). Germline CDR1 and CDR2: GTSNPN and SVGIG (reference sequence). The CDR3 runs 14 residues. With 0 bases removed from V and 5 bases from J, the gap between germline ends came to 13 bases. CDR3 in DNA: TGTGCCTGGAGTGTCAGGGGAGGAAAAACTGAAGCTTTCTTT. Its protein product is CAWSVRGGKTEAFF.

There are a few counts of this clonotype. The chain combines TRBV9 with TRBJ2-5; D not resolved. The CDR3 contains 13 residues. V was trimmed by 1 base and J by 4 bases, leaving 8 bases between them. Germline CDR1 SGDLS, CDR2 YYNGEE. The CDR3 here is CASSVHIAETQYF. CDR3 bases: TGTGCCAGCAGCGTACATATTGCAGAGACCCAGTACTTC.

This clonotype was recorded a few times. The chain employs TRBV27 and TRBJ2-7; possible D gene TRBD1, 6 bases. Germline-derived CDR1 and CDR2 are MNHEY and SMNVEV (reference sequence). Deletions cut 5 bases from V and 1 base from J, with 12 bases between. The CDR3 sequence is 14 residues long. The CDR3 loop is CASSRGSVSYEQYF. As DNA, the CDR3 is TGTGCCAGCAGTAGGGGGTCAGTTTCCTACGAGCAGTACTTC.

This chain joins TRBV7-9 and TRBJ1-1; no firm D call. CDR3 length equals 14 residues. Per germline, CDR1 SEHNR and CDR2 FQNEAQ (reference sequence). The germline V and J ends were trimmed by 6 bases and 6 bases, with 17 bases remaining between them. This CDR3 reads CASRSLAGSAEAFF. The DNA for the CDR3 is TGTGCCAGCAGGTCCCTAGCGGGGAGTGCTGAAGCTTTCTTT.

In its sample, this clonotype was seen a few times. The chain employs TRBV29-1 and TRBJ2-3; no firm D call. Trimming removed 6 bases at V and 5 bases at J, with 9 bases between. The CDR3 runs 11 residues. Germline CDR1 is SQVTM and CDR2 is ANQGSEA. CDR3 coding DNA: TGCAGCGTCAACCCGGGAGATACGCAGTATTTT. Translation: CSVNPGDTQYF.

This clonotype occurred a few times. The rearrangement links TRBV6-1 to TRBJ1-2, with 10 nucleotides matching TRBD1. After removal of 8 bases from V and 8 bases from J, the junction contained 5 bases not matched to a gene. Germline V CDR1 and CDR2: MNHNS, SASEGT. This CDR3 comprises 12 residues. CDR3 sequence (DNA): TGTGCCAGCCAAGACAGGGGGCTCGGCTACACCTTC. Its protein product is CASQDRGLGYTF.

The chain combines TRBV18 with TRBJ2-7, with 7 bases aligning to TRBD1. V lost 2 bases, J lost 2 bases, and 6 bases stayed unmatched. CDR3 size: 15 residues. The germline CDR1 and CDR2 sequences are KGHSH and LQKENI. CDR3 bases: TGTGCCAGCTCACCATCCCTAGGGACAGCCTACGAGCAGTACTTC. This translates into CASSPSLGTAYEQYF.